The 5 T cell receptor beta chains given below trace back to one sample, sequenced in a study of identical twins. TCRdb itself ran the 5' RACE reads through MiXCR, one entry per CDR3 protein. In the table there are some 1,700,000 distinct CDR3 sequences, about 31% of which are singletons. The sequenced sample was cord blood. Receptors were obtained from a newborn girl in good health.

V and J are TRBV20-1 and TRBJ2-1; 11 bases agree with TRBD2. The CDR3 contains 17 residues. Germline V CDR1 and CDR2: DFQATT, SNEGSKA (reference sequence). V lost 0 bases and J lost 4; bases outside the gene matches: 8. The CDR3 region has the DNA TGCAGTGCTAGAGACCAGTGGGGACTAGCGGTTTACAATGAGCAGTTCTTC. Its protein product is CSARDQWGLAVYNEQFF.

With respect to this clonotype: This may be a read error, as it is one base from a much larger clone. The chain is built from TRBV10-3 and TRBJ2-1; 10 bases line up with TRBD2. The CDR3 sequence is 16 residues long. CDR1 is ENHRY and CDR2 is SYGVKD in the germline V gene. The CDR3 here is CAVSESSASGRNEQFF. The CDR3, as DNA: TGTGCCGTCAGTGAGTCGTCGGCTAGCGGGAGAAATGAGCAGTTCTTC.

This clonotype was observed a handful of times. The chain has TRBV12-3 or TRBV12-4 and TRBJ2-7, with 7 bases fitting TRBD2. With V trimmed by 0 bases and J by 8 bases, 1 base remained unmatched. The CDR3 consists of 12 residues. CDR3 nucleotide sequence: TGTGCCAGCAGTTTAGCGGGAGGGCAGCAGTACTTC. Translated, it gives CASSLAGGQQYF.

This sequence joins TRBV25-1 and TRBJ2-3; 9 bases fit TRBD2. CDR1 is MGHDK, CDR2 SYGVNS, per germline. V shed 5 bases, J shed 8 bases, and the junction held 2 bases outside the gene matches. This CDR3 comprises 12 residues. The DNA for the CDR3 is TGTGCCAGCAGTCGGACTAGCGCTACGCAGTATTTT. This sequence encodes CASSRTSATQYF.

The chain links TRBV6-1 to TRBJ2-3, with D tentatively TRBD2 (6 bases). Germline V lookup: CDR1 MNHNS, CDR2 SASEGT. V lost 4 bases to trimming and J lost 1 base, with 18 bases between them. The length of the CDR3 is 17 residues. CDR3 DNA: TGTGCCAGCAGTGCCCTCCCAGGAGGGAAGGGCACAGATACGCAGTATTTT. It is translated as CASSALPGGKGTDTQYF.